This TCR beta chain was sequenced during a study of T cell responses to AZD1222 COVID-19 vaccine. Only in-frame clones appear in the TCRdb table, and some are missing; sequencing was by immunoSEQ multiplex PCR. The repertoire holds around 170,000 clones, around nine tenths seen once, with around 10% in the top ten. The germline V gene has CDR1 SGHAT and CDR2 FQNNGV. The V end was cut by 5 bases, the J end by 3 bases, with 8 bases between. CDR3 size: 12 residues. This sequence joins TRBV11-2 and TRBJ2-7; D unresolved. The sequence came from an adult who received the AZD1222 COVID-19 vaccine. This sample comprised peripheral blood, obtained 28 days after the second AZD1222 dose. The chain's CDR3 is CASSGDVYEQYF. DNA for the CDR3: TGTGCCAGCAGCGGTGACGTCTACGAGCAGTACTTC. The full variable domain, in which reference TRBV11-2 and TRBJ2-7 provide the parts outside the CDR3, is EAGVAQSPRYKIIEKRQSVAFWCNPISGHATLYWYQQILGQGPKLLIQFQNNGVVDDSQLPKDRFSAERLKGVDSTLKIQPAKLEDSAVYLCASSGDVYEQYFGPGTRLTVT.